Each of the 27 T cell receptor beta chains below was sequenced from the same sample in a study of control samples from healthy donors and cancer patients. Profiling relied on immunoSEQ multiplex PCR, and the TCRdb table lists in-frame clones only, not all of them. The repertoire consists of around 140,000 clones, with 75% to 95% occurring once and the leading ten covering more than 3%. Sequenced: blood. These receptors were obtained from a young man in good health.

The chain uses TRBV5-1 and TRBJ1-6; 7 bases align to TRBD1. This CDR3 spans 15 amino acids. J gave up 8 bases and V 7 bases, and 12 bases lay outside the gene matches. Per germline, CDR1 SGHRS and CDR2 YFSETQ. CDR3 amino acids: CASRLRDREDSPLHF. In DNA, the CDR3 is TGCGCCAGCCGACTCCGCGACAGGGAAGATTCACCCCTCCACTTT.

The chain has TRBV10-3 and TRBJ1-2; no definite D call. Trimming removed 3 bases at V and 8 bases at J, with 10 bases between. The CDR3 runs to 12 residues. Germline loops: CDR1 ENHRY, CDR2 SYGVKD. CDR3 DNA: TGTGCCATCAGTGAAGGGTATCAGGGCTACACCTTC. Residues: CAISEGYQGYTF.

The chain uses TRBV2 and TRBJ2-3; 9 nucleotides agree with TRBD1. There are 15 residues in the CDR3. In germline, CDR1 is SNHLY, CDR2 FYNNEI. The J segment lost 6 bases and the V segment lost 6 bases, leaving 10 bases of the junction unmatched. CDR3 DNA sequence: TGTGCCAGCAGCCGCGACAGGGGGGGATGGGATACGCAGTATTTT. Translation: CASSRDRGGWDTQYF.

The chain employs TRBV28 and TRBJ1-2; 7 nucleotides agree with TRBD1. This CDR3 contains 15 residues. CDR1 MDHEN and CDR2 SYDVKM come from the germline V gene. V lost 5 bases to trimming and J lost 0 bases; unmatched junction nucleotides: 6. DNA for the CDR3: TGTGCCAGCAGTACCGGGACAGAGGCTAACTATGGCTACACCTTC. Its translation is CASSTGTEANYGYTF.

The chain carries TRBV6-5 and TRBJ2-7; D not certain. The CDR3 has 11 amino acids. CDR1 MNHEY and CDR2 SVGAGI come from the germline V gene. V was trimmed by 11 bases and J by 6 bases, leaving 14 bases between them. The CDR3 bases are TGTGCCTCCCAGGCTCTAACCGAGCAGTACTTC. Protein sequence: CASQALTEQYF.

V is TRBV6-5 and J is TRBJ2-1; D may be TRBD2 (7 bases). CDR1 and CDR2 (germline): MNHEY, SVGAGI. The V and J ends lost 5 bases and 0 bases respectively, with 11 bases between them. The CDR3 spans 15 residues. Here the CDR3 reads CASSLGGHSYNEQFF. The CDR3 region has the DNA TGTGCCAGCAGTCTCGGGGGGCACTCCTACAATGAGCAGTTCTTC.

The gene calls are TRBV4-1 and TRBJ2-1; D remains unclear. Trimming took 0 bases from V and 7 from J, leaving 7 bases between them. This CDR3 contains 13 residues. Germline V gives CDR1 MGHRA, CDR2 YSYEKL. The CDR3, as DNA: TGCGCCAGCAGCCAAGAAAGGTGGAATGAGCAGTTCTTC. Protein: CASSQERWNEQFF.

The chain couples TRBV14 to TRBJ1-1; D remains ambiguous. The V and J ends lost 2 bases and 3 bases respectively, with 16 bases between them. In germline, CDR1 is SGHDN, CDR2 FVKESK. The CDR3 sequence is 16 residues long. The CDR3 DNA is TGTGCCAGCAGCCAAACTCTTGGAGGGTCGTACACTGAAGCTTTCTTT. It is translated as CASSQTLGGSYTEAFF.

The V and J genes are TRBV20-1 and TRBJ2-7, with TRBD1 as a possible D gene (6 bases). Trimming stripped 3 bases from V and 3 bases from J, with 18 bases between. Germline V lookup: CDR1 DFQATT, CDR2 SNEGSKA (reference sequence). The CDR3 length is 15 residues. The CDR3 nucleotides read TGCAGTGCTAGTCATGCCCAGGGGAGAAACTACGAGCAGTACTTC. Its protein is CSASHAQGRNYEQYF.

This clone occurred once. The chain couples TRBV6-6 to TRBJ1-1; 9 bases line up with TRBD1. This CDR3 has 15 residues. Per the germline V gene, CDR1 is MNHNY and CDR2 is SVGAGI (reference sequence). The V segment lost 0 bases and the J segment 10 bases; nucleotides outside the gene matches: 9. The CDR3 DNA follows: TGTGCCAGCAGTTACTCGATCTGGGACAGGGTTGCAGCTTTCTTT. Residues: CASSYSIWDRVAAFF.

The chain links TRBV28 to TRBJ1-2, with D perhaps TRBD1 (5 bases). The V gene's germline CDR1 is MDHEN and CDR2 SYDVKM. The CDR3 covers 15 residues. V lost 5 bases to trimming and J lost 0 bases, with 13 bases between them. DNA for the CDR3: TGTGCCAGCAGTATCGCGGGACTCCCTAACTATGGCTACACCTTC. It encodes CASSIAGLPNYGYTF.

J is TRBJ2-1 and V is TRBV7-2; no definite D call. The length of the CDR3 is 16 residues. V lost 2 bases and J lost 7, with 18 bases in between. Per the germline V gene, CDR1 is SGHTA and CDR2 is FQGNSA. The CDR3 sequence: CASSLLASWVSNEQFF. CDR3 coding DNA: TGTGCCAGCAGCTTATTGGCTAGTTGGGTCTCTAATGAGCAGTTCTTC.

A single count supports this clone. The chain combines TRBV28 with TRBJ1-2, with D hard to call. The germline CDR1 and CDR2 sequences are MDHEN and SYDVKM. The CDR3 is 12 amino acids. V was trimmed by 1 base and J by 8 bases, leaving 8 bases between them. The CDR3 here is CASSLSGGGYTF. The CDR3, as DNA: TGTGCCAGCAGTTTATCCGGAGGCGGCTACACCTTC.

The V and J genes are TRBV10-3 and TRBJ2-6; 7 nucleotides match TRBD1. Germline CDR1 is ENHRY and CDR2 is SYGVKD. This CDR3 is 18 amino acids long. Trimming cost V 6 bases and J 0 bases; bases outside gene matches: 11. The CDR3 sequence: CAIREKDRNISGANVLTF. The CDR3 region has the DNA TGTGCCATCAGAGAGAAGGACAGGAATATCTCTGGGGCCAACGTCCTGACTTTC.

The CDR3 is CAWIREGRNEKLFF. CDR3 bases: TGTGCCTGGATCAGGGAGGGGAGGAATGAAAAACTGTTTTTT. The chain carries TRBV30 and TRBJ1-4, with D possibly matching TRBD1 (5 bases). V was pared by 4 bases and J by 5 bases, with 14 bases between. The CDR3 covers 14 residues. CDR1 is GTSNPN, CDR2 SVGIG, per germline (reference sequence).

The CDR3 region is CASSLGDQPQHF. The CDR3 nucleotides read TGTGCCAGCAGCTTAGGGGATCAGCCCCAGCATTTT. J is TRBJ1-5 and V is TRBV7-9; D is ambiguous. Trimming cost V 1 base and J 5 bases, with 3 bases left between them. The CDR3 is made up of 12 amino acids. CDR1 is SEHNR and CDR2 is FQNEAQ in the germline V gene (reference sequence).

The chain carries TRBV7-5 and TRBJ2-2; the table's TRBD2 call for D was not verified on the DNA. TRBV7-5 is shown as a pseudogene. The CDR3 spans 15 residues. The CDR3 region is CARSLSIKNTGELFF. The DNA of the CDR3 is TGTGCCAGAAGCTTAAGCATTAAAAACACCGGGGAGCTGTTTTTT.

The gene calls are TRBV18 and TRBJ1-2, with D perhaps matching TRBD1 (6 bases). Trimming shortened V by 2 bases and J by 1 base, and 17 bases separated the two germline ends. Germline lookup yields CDR1 KGHSH and CDR2 LQKENI. The CDR3 runs to 17 residues. CDR3 sequence: CASSPEDRSERNYGYTF. The CDR3 region has the DNA TGTGCCAGCTCACCAGAGGACAGAAGCGAGCGTAACTATGGCTACACCTTC.

The chain has TRBV6-5 and TRBJ1-2; D is possibly TRBD1 (5 bases). The length of the CDR3 is 16 residues. Germline loops: CDR1 MNHEY, CDR2 SVGAGI. V lost 4 bases and J 1 base, leaving 16 bases between the germline ends. The CDR3 DNA sequence: TGTGCCAGCAGTTTGGAAGTTGCCGACAGTAACTATGGCTACACCTTC. Protein: CASSLEVADSNYGYTF.

Here the CDR3 reads CASSDGTPTEAFF. The CDR3 DNA follows: TGTGCCAGCAGCGATGGGACGCCCACTGAAGCTTTCTTT. V is TRBV9 and J is TRBJ1-1; perhaps TRBD1 as D (5 bases). In germline, CDR1 is SGDLS, CDR2 YYNGEE. The CDR3 is made up of 13 amino acids. V was clipped by 3 bases and J by 4 bases, with 10 bases between them.

The J gene is TRBJ1-1, the V gene TRBV19, with 7 bases identical to TRBD1. J gave up 5 bases and V 2 bases, and 5 bases lay outside the gene matches. Germline V gene lookup returns CDR1 LNHDA and CDR2 SQIVND (reference sequence). The CDR3 spans 14 residues. CDR3 nucleotides: TGTGCCAGTAGTATAACGACAGGGTTGACTGAAGCTTTCTTT. This gives the protein CASSITTGLTEAFF.

This clone was seen just once. The gene calls are TRBV19 and TRBJ1-1; 7 positions match TRBD1. This CDR3 comprises 16 residues. Germline lookup yields CDR1 LNHDA and CDR2 SQIVND (reference sequence). Losses at the gene ends were 7 bases for V and 5 bases for J; bases not matched to a gene: 16. Here the CDR3 reads CASTHNPDRVGTEAFF. DNA for the CDR3: TGTGCCAGTACTCATAACCCCGACAGGGTTGGAACTGAAGCTTTCTTT.

This rearrangement joins TRBV9 to TRBJ2-1, with 16 bases lining up with TRBD2. Germline trimming cut 4 bases from V and 10 bases from J; bases unmatched to any gene: 14. The length of the CDR3 is 18 residues. The germline V gene encodes CDR1 SGDLS and CDR2 YYNGEE. In DNA form, the CDR3 reads TGTGCCAGCAGCTTCCATCGGGGACTAGCGGGGGGGCCGACCGAGCAGTTCTTC. It translates to CASSFHRGLAGGPTEQFF.

This sequence joins TRBV6-5 and TRBJ1-1; no reliable D call. This CDR3 has 15 amino acids. Germline V CDR1 and CDR2: MNHEY, SVGAGI. Trimming took 6 bases from V and 2 from J, leaving 16 bases between them. This CDR3 is CASSHTRGVNTEAFF. The CDR3 nucleotides read TGTGCCAGCAGCCATACCCGTGGCGTAAACACTGAAGCTTTCTTT.

The gene calls are TRBV6-5 and TRBJ1-1, with TRBD1 identical over 7 bases. J gave up 7 bases and V 1 base, and 9 bases lay outside the gene matches. This CDR3 region has 15 residues. CDR1 and CDR2 from the germline V gene are MNHEY and SVGAGI. CDR3 DNA sequence: TGTGCCAGCAGTTACTTTACAACAGGGGCTGGTGAAGCTTTCTTT. This translates into CASSYFTTGAGEAFF.

A single count supports this clone. The rearrangement joins TRBV30 to TRBJ2-7, with 8 bases aligning to TRBD1. CDR1 GTSNPN and CDR2 SVGIG come from the germline V gene (reference sequence). This CDR3 has 14 residues. With V trimmed by 5 bases and J by 5 bases, 11 bases remained unmatched. CDR3 nucleotide sequence: TGTGCCTGGTGCGACCGGACAGGGTTGGACGAGCAGTACTTC. It translates to CAWCDRTGLDEQYF. Filled out from reference TRBV30 and TRBJ2-7, the complete variable domain reads SQTIHQWPATLVQPVGSPLSLECTVEGTSNPNLYWYRQAAGRGLQLLFYSVGIGQISSEVPQNLSASRPQDRQFILSSKKLLLSDSGFYLCAWCDRTGLDEQYFGPGTRLTVT.

Only a few counts were recorded for this clone. The chain is built from TRBV19 and TRBJ1-4; unclear D gene. This CDR3 is built from 13 residues. The germline CDR1 and CDR2 sequences are LNHDA and SQIVND (reference sequence). Deletions cut 4 bases from V and 8 bases from J, with 11 bases between. CDR3 sequence reads: CASSRGVREKLFF. DNA of the CDR3: TGTGCCAGTAGTAGGGGAGTACGGGAAAAACTGTTTTTT.